A single sample is the source of the 28 T cell receptor beta chains below, sequenced in a study of blood T cell repertoires in COVID-19. Assay used: immunoSEQ multiplex PCR; TCRdb lists only in-frame clones, some missing. The sample has 20,000 to 30,000 clones, just over 85% seen once. Sequencing used peripheral blood. All receptors come from a woman aged 80 or over with acute or convalescent COVID-19.

By share, this clone counts as large. The rearrangement links TRBV19 to TRBJ2-2; possible D gene TRBD1, 5 bases. Deletions cut 2 bases from V and 5 bases from J, with 9 bases between. CDR3 length equals 14 residues. CDR1 and CDR2 from the germline V gene are LNHDA and SQIVND (reference sequence). CDR3 protein: CASSINQGTGELFF. The CDR3, as DNA: TGTGCCAGTAGTATAAACCAGGGAACCGGGGAGCTGTTTTTT. Full variable domain (remainder filled in from reference TRBV19 and TRBJ2-2): DGGITQSPKYLFRKEGQNVTLSCEQNLNHDAMYWYRQDPGQGLRLIYYSQIVNDFQKGDIAEGYSVSREKKESFPLTVTSAQKNPTAFYLCASSINQGTGELFFGEGSRLTVL.

V gene TRBV4-2 combines with J gene TRBJ2-7, with D possibly being TRBD1 (5 bases). Germline assignment: CDR1 LGHNA and CDR2 YNFKEQ. Trimming took 0 bases from V and 0 from J, leaving 6 bases between them. The CDR3 spans 14 residues. CDR3 sequence reads: CASSQEGRSYEQYF. CDR3 DNA sequence: TGTGCCAGCAGCCAAGAGGGGCGCTCCTACGAGCAGTACTTC.

The CDR3 reads CSVEGRAGGEEQYF. For the CDR3, the DNA is TGCAGCGTTGAGGGTAGGGCAGGGGGTGAGGAGCAGTACTTC. The J gene is TRBJ2-7, the V gene TRBV29-1; 7 nucleotides agree with TRBD1. This CDR3 has 14 residues. The V gene's germline CDR1 is SQVTM and CDR2 ANQGSEA. V was pared by 3 bases and J by 7 bases, with 12 bases of the junction left unmatched.

The chain couples TRBV5-5 to TRBJ1-2, with a possible D match to TRBD1 (5 bases). This CDR3 is 15 amino acids long. The ends were cut back, 0 bases at V and 0 bases at J, with 9 bases in the middle. Germline CDR1 and CDR2: SGHKS and YYEKEE (reference sequence). CDR3 coding DNA: TGTGCCAGCAGCTTGGGACAGAAAACTAACTATGGCTACACCTTC. Translating gives CASSLGQKTNYGYTF.

The chain has TRBV4-1 and TRBJ1-5; D might be TRBD1 (5 bases). The length of the CDR3 is 17 residues. The V gene lost 2 bases and the J gene lost 7 bases, with 21 bases spanning the gap. CDR1 MGHRA and CDR2 YSYEKL come from the germline V gene. The chain's CDR3 is CASSQMSGGNSGQPQHF. The CDR3 nucleotides are TGCGCCAGCAGCCAAATGTCTGGGGGAAATAGCGGGCAGCCCCAGCATTTT.

The chain links TRBV6-5 to TRBJ1-3, with D unclear. The CDR3 consists of 15 residues. The V end lost 0 bases, the J end lost 1 base, and 7 bases lay between the germline ends. Germline CDR1 MNHEY, CDR2 SVGAGI. The CDR3, as DNA: TGTGCCAGCAGTTACTCGGCCAGGTCTGGAAACACCATATATTTT. It translates to CASSYSARSGNTIYF.

This clone was seen more than once but under ten times. The V call is TRBV19, the J call TRBJ1-1; a possible D gene is TRBD1 (6 bases). Germline V gene data show CDR1 as LNHDA and CDR2 as SQIVND (reference sequence). Trimming pared 6 bases from V and 1 base from J, leaving 12 bases between. This CDR3 is built from 14 residues. The CDR3 loop reads CASRVGQRNTEAFF. CDR3 DNA sequence: TGTGCCAGTAGAGTCGGACAGCGGAACACTGAAGCTTTCTTT.

The chain has TRBV2 and TRBJ1-6; maybe TRBD1 (6 bases). Germline CDR1 and CDR2: SNHLY and FYNNEI. Trimming cost V 5 bases and J 2 bases, with 13 bases left between them. CDR3 length: 16 amino acids. In DNA form, the CDR3 reads TGTGCCAGCAGTTTACAGGGTCGGGCCTATAATTCACCCCTCCACTTT. It codes for CASSLQGRAYNSPLHF. Full variable domain (missing parts from reference TRBV2 and TRBJ1-6): EPEVTQTPSHQVTQMGQEVILRCVPISNHLYFYWYRQILGQKVEFLVSFYNNEISEKSEIFDDQFSVERPDGSNFTLKIRSTKLEDSAMYFCASSLQGRAYNSPLHFGNGTRLTVT.

This clone came up a few times. J is TRBJ1-5 and V is TRBV6-2 or TRBV6-3; TRBD1 might be the D (6 bases). The CDR3 consists of 15 residues. V lost 3 bases and J lost 3, with 12 bases in between. CDR1 MNHEY and CDR2 SVGEGT come from the germline V gene. The CDR3 DNA sequence: TGTGCCAGCAGTTATCAGGGGTTTGACAATCAGCCCCAGCATTTT. Its protein is CASSYQGFDNQPQHF.

The chain combines TRBV6-5 with TRBJ2-5, with TRBD1 matching over 7 bases. The CDR3 has 13 residues. Trimming at V came to 6 bases and at J to 5 bases, leaving 6 bases not matched to a gene. Germline CDR1 and CDR2: MNHEY and SVGAGI. DNA of the CDR3: TGTGCCAGCAGGCCAGGGGGAGAGGAGACCCAGTACTTC. Translation: CASRPGGEETQYF.

The chain recombines TRBV5-4 with TRBJ2-2; 7 bases match TRBD2. Germline trimming cut 6 bases from V and 3 bases from J; bases unmatched to any gene: 14. This CDR3 contains 17 residues. From germline, CDR1 is SGHNT and CDR2 YYREEE (reference sequence). The CDR3 region has the DNA TGTGCCAGCACCCGGTCCCCGGGCGGGGGATACACCGGGGAGCTGTTTTTT. Protein product: CASTRSPGGGYTGELFF.

This chain uses TRBV4-3 with TRBJ1-2; D uncertain. The V gene's germline CDR1 is LGHNA and CDR2 YSLEER. The CDR3 is made up of 18 amino acids. The ends were cut back, 2 bases at V and 5 bases at J, with 24 bases in the middle. As DNA, the CDR3 is TGCGCCAGCAGCCAAAAAGCCGATTCCCGAAACCCACCTTATGGCTACACCTTC. This encodes CASSQKADSRNPPYGYTF.

The V and J genes are TRBV12-3 or TRBV12-4 and TRBJ1-2; TRBD1 might be the D (5 bases). The CDR3 covers 11 residues. Between the trimmed V and J ends, which lost 6 bases and 8 bases, there was a span of 10 bases. In DNA, the CDR3 is TGTGCCAGCAGATCAGGGTACGGCTACACCTTC. This encodes CASRSGYGYTF.

In its sample, this clone is medium-sized. The chain is built from TRBV11-2 and TRBJ1-2; D not certain. Per germline, CDR1 SGHAT and CDR2 FQNNGV. Deletions cut 0 bases from V and 7 bases from J, with 18 bases between. The CDR3 sequence is 16 residues long. The CDR3 protein is CASSLDSVPGSGGYTF. The CDR3 DNA sequence: TGTGCCAGCAGCTTAGATTCGGTACCGGGGTCGGGTGGCTACACCTTC.

The genes are TRBV7-2 and TRBJ1-1; D gene unclear. This CDR3 contains 14 residues. V was cut by 2 bases and J by 3 bases, with 10 bases left in between. Germline loops: CDR1 SGHTA, CDR2 FQGNSA. CDR3 DNA: TGTGCCAGCAGCTTAAGAGGGTTTGACACTGAAGCTTTCTTT. This gives the protein CASSLRGFDTEAFF.

V is TRBV9 and J is TRBJ2-2; D uncertain. Germline V lookup: CDR1 SGDLS, CDR2 YYNGEE. The V gene lost 3 bases and the J gene lost 7 bases, with 10 bases spanning the gap. The CDR3 extends over 13 amino acids. CDR3 nucleotides: TGTGCCAGCAGCGCGGAGTCCGGCGGGGAGCTGTTTTTT. Translation: CASSAESGGELFF.

CDR3 residues: CASSTQGARNYGYTF. CDR3 nucleotide sequence: TGTGCCAGCAGTACACAGGGAGCCCGGAACTATGGCTACACCTTC. V gene TRBV6-6 combines with J gene TRBJ1-2; tentative D call: TRBD1 (6 bases). Trimming took off 5 bases at V and 2 bases at J, with 15 bases between the two ends. This CDR3 is 15 amino acids long. CDR1 and CDR2 (germline): MNHNY, SVGAGI (reference sequence).

The sample holds a few counts of this clone. This specimen includes other DNA sequences encoding the same CDR3. The chain links TRBV7-9 to TRBJ2-7; no reliable D call. The CDR3 contains 11 residues. CDR1 is SEHNR and CDR2 is FQNEAQ in the germline V gene (reference sequence). V lost 0 bases and J 7 bases, leaving 4 bases between the germline ends. This CDR3 is CASSLAREQYF. In DNA form, the CDR3 reads TGTGCCAGCAGCTTAGCGCGAGAGCAGTACTTC.

This clone was counted once. V gene TRBV11-2 combines with J gene TRBJ2-3; D gene unclear. V was cut by 5 bases and J by 7 bases, with 19 bases left in between. The CDR3 runs to 15 residues. Germline assignment: CDR1 SGHAT and CDR2 FQNNGV. CDR3 loop: CASSLRQTPAYTQYF. The CDR3 DNA sequence: TGTGCCAGCAGCCTGAGGCAGACGCCGGCGTATACGCAGTATTTT.

The chain uses TRBV18 and TRBJ2-2; 7 bases agree with TRBD2. CDR1 is KGHSH and CDR2 is LQKENI in the germline V gene. V was clipped by 0 bases and J by 1 base; unmatched bases: 5. This CDR3 is built from 17 residues. The CDR3 loop is CASSPPTASGNTGELFF. The CDR3 bases are TGTGCCAGCTCACCACCGACGGCTAGCGGGAACACCGGGGAGCTGTTTTTT.

This chain uses TRBV2 with TRBJ2-2; no clear D. V was shortened by 11 bases and J by 1 base, with 8 bases between the two germline ends. Germline V CDR1 and CDR2: SNHLY, FYNNEI. The CDR3 covers 12 residues. CDR3: CASSRNTGELFF. In nucleotides, the CDR3 is TGTGCCTCCTCCCGGAACACCGGGGAGCTGTTTTTT.

The J gene is TRBJ1-6, the V gene TRBV5-1; TRBD1 might be the D (6 bases). V dropped 0 bases and J dropped 8 bases, with 21 bases sitting between them. The CDR3 is 18 amino acids. The germline V gene has CDR1 SGHRS and CDR2 YFSETQ. CDR3: CASSLAPRRTVPYSPLHF. CDR3 coding DNA: TGCGCCAGCAGCTTGGCTCCCCGAAGGACAGTACCCTATTCACCCCTCCACTTT. The full variable domain, its missing parts supplied by reference TRBV5-1 and TRBJ1-6, is KAGVTQTPRYLIKTRGQQVTLSCSPISGHRSVSWYQQTPGQGLQFLFEYFSETQRNKGNFPGRFSGRQFSNSRSEMNVSTLELGDSALYLCASSLAPRRTVPYSPLHFGNGTRLTVT.

The gene calls are TRBV7-2 and TRBJ1-1, with D perhaps matching TRBD1 (5 bases). The CDR3 length is 12 residues. V lost 4 bases and J lost 6, with 9 bases in between. Germline-derived CDR1 and CDR2 are SGHTA and FQGNSA. CDR3 in DNA: TGTGCCAGCAGCTCGACCAGGGCTGAAGCTTTCTTT. The encoded protein is CASSSTRAEAFF.

V and J are TRBV5-6 and TRBJ2-7; TRBD1 matches 8 bases. This CDR3 has 16 residues. CDR1 is SGHDT, CDR2 YYEEEE, per germline. V lost 4 bases, J lost 6 bases, and 15 bases stayed unmatched. CDR3 sequence reads: CASSVSGTGHFAEQYF. In DNA, the CDR3 is TGTGCCAGCAGCGTGTCCGGGACAGGCCATTTTGCCGAGCAGTACTTC.

V usage is TRBV21-1 and J usage is TRBJ2-5; TRBD1 is the table's D call and was not checked against the DNA. TRBV21-1 is a pseudogene. The CDR3 covers 18 residues. CDR3 nucleotides: TGTGCCAGCAGCAAAGAGACCCCGAGAAAGGACAGTCAAGAGACCCAGTACTTC. Translated: CASSKETPRKDSQETQYF.

The V call is TRBV7-9, the J call TRBJ1-1, with D possibly matching TRBD1 (6 bases). Deletions cut 5 bases from V and 5 bases from J, with 15 bases between. The length of the CDR3 is 14 residues. Germline assignment: CDR1 SEHNR and CDR2 FQNEAQ (reference sequence). The CDR3 protein is CASSELGTKTEAFF. In DNA, the CDR3 is TGTGCCAGCAGCGAACTAGGGACAAAAACTGAAGCTTTCTTT.

This sequence joins TRBV18 and TRBJ1-2; D might be TRBD1 (6 bases). The CDR3 runs 13 residues. Germline-derived CDR1 and CDR2 are KGHSH and LQKENI. The V gene lost 3 bases and the J gene lost 5 bases, with 10 bases spanning the gap. CDR3 region: CASSPRQAYGYTF. As DNA, the CDR3 is TGTGCCAGCTCACCGCGACAGGCTTATGGCTACACCTTC. The entire variable domain, with the rest obtained from reference TRBV18 and TRBJ1-2, is as follows: NAGVMQNPRHLVRRRGQEARLRCSPMKGHSHVYWYRQLPEEGLKFMVYLQKENIIDESGMPKERFSAEFPKEGPSILRIQQVVRGDSAAYFCASSPRQAYGYTFGSGTRLTVV.

The gene calls are TRBV10-1 and TRBJ1-1, with TRBD1 matching 10 bases. CDR1 is WNHNN and CDR2 is SYGVQD in the germline V gene (reference sequence). The CDR3 covers 15 residues. Unmatched junction bases numbered 3, after V lost 3 bases and J lost 2 bases. The CDR3 here is CASSEGTGVNTEAFF. The DNA of the CDR3 is TGCGCCAGCAGTGAAGGGACAGGGGTTAACACTGAAGCTTTCTTT.